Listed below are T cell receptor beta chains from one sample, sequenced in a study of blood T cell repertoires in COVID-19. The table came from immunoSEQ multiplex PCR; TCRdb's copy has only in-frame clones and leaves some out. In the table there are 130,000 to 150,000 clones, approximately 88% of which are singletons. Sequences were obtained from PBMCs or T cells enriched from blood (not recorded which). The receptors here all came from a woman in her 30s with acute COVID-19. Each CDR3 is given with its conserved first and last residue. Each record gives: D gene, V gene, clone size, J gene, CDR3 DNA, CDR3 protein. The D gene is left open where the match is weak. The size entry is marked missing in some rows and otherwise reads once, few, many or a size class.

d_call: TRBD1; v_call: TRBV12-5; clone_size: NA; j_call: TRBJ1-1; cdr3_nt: TGTGCTAGTGGTTTGGAACCTACAGGGGGAACTGAAGCTTTCTTT; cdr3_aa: CASGLEPTGGTEAFF
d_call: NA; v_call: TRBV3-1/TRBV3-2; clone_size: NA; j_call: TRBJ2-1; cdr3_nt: TGTGCCAGCAGCCAAGATCTGGGGGCGGCCTCCTACAATGAGCAGTTCTTC; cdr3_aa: CASSQDLGAASYNEQFF
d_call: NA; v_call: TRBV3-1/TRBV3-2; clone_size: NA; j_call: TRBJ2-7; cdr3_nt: TGTGCCAGCAGCACACAGGGTTCGTACGAGCAGTACTTC; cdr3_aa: CASSTQGSYEQYF
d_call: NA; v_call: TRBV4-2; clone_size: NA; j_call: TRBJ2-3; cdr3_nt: TGTGCCAGCAGCCAAGACAGACTTCGCACAGATACGCAGTATTTT; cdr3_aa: CASSQDRLRTDTQYF
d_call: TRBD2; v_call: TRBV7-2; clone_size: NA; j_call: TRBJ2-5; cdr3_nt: TGTGCCAGCAGCTTAGGCGGGAGTGAGACCCAGTACTTC; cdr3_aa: CASSLGGSETQYF
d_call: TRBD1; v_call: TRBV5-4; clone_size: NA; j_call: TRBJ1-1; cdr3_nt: TGTGCCAGCAGCTTTAGGGACAGGTTGAACACTGAAGCTTTCTTT; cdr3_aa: CASSFRDRLNTEAFF
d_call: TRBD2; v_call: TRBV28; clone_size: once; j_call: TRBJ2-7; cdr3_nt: TGTGCCAGCAGTTTACGGACTAGCCTCTCCTACGAGCAGTACTTC; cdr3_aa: CASSLRTSLSYEQYF
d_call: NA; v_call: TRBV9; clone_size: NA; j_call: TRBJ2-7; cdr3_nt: TGTGCCAGCAGCGTAGCGGGAGATTACTACGAGCAGTACTTC; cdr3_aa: CASSVAGDYYEQYF
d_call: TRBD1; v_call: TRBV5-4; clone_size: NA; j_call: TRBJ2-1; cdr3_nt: TGTGCCAGCGCCTCCGGGACAGGGGTGTTCAATGAGCAGTTCTTC; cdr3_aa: CASASGTGVFNEQFF
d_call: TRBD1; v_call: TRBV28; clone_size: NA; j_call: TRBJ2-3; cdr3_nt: TGTGCCAGCAGGACACAGGGGGCGGGCACAGATACGCAGTATTTT; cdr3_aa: CASRTQGAGTDTQYF
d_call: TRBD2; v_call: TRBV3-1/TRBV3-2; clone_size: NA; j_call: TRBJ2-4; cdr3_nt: TGTGCCAGCAGCCAAGAATTTGCGGGAGGGCCGCGGGCCAAAAACATTCAGTACTTC; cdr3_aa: CASSQEFAGGPRAKNIQYF
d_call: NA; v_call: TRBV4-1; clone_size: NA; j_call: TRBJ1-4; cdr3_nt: TGCGCCAGCAGCCCTGTCGGACAGCTCGGAAATGAAAAACTGTTTTTT; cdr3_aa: CASSPVGQLGNEKLFF
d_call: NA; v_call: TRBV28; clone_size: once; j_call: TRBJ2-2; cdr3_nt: TGTGCCAGCAGTGGAGGGGCAACGAACACCGGGGAGCTGTTTTTT; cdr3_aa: CASSGGATNTGELFF
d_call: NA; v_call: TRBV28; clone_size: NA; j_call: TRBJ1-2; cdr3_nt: TGTGCCAGCAGTTTCCAGGGCTATGGCTACACCTTC; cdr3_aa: CASSFQGYGYTF
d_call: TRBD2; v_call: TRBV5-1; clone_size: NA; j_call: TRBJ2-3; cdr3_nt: TGCGCCAGCAGCTTATTTAGCGGGAGGGAAGATACGCAGTATTTT; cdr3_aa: CASSLFSGREDTQYF
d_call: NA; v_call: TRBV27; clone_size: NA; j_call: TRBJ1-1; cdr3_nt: TGTGCCAGCAGTCCGATACAGGGATATGCGGAAGCTTTCTTT; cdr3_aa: CASSPIQGYAEAFF
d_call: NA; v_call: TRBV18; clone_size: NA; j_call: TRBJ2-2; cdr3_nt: TGTGCCAGCTCACCAGGGACTGTTACCAACACCGGGGAGCTGTTTTTT; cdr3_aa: CASSPGTVTNTGELFF
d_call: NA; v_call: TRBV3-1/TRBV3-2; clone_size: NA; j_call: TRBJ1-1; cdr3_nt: TGTGCCAGCAGCCCTACCCGACAGAACACTGAAGCTTTCTTT; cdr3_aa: CASSPTRQNTEAFF
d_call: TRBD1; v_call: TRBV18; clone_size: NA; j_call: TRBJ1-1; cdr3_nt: TGTGCCAGCTCGCAGACAGGGCGGCCTGAAGCTTTCTTT; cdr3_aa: CASSQTGRPEAFF
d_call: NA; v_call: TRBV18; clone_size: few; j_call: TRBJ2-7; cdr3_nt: TGTGCCAGCTCAATCACAGGGCATGGCGAGCAGTACTTC; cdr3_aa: CASSITGHGEQYF
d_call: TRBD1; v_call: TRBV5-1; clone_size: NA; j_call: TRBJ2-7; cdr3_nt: TGCGCCAGCAGCTTGTGGCCCGGACAGGGTACTTACGAGCAGTACTTC; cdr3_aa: CASSLWPGQGTYEQYF
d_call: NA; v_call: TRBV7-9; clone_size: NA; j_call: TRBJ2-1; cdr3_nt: TGTGCCAGCAGCAAGACGACAGGTCATCCTTACAATGAGCAGTTCTTC; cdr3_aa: CASSKTTGHPYNEQFF
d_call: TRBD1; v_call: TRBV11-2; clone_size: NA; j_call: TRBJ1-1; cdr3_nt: TGTGCCAGCAGCTCGCAGGGGGCATTGGAAGCTTTCTTT; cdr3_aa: CASSSQGALEAFF
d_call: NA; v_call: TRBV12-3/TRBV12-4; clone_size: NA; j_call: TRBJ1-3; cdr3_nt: TGTGCCAGCAGCCCCGTAGTTAAAAACACCATATATTTT; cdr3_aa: CASSPVVKNTIYF
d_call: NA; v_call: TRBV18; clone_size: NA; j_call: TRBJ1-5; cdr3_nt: TGTGCCAGCTCACCACCGGGAGGGGGGGGCAATCAGCCCCAGCATTTT; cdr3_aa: CASSPPGGGGNQPQHF
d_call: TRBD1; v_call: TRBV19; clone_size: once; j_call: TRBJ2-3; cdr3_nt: TGTGCCAGTAGTCCCCGACAGGGGGCCTACACAGATACGCAGTATTTT; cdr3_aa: CASSPRQGAYTDTQYF
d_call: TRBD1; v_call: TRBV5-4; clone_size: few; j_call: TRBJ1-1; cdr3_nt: TGTGCCAGCAGCTTAGGGGACAGGGACACTGAAGCTTTCTTT; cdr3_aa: CASSLGDRDTEAFF
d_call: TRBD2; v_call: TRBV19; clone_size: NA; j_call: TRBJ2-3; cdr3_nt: TGTGCCAGTAGGCTTACTAGCGGGATTTCGGATACGCAGTATTTT; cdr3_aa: CASRLTSGISDTQYF
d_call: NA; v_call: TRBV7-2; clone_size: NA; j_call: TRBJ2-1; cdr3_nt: TGTGCCAGCAGCCCTGACAATGAGCAGTTCTTC; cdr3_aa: CASSPDNEQFF